A single sample gave rise to the 22 T cell receptor beta chains below, sequenced in a study of OX40 agonist ivuxolimab in advanced cancers. Libraries were constructed by the immunoSEQ multiplex PCR assay. Drawn from immuneACCESS, this table holds only the in-frame rearrangements with V and J called that TCRdb kept. Clones are partly lost; checked studies trace under half to an unresolved V gene and leave the rest unexplained. The sample records 43,000 or so clones, about 88% of which are singletons. The leading ten clones occupy roughly 12% of the sample. Sequencing used CD4+ or CD8+ T cells sorted from blood, obtained in a trial of the OX40 agonist ivuxolimab. These receptors were collected from an adult with an advanced solid tumor such as melanoma, head and neck, liver or kidney cancer.

This clone appeared once. This chain links TRBV19 with TRBJ2-7; TRBD2 agrees at 11 bases. Per the germline V gene, CDR1 is LNHDA and CDR2 is SQIVND (reference sequence). The CDR3 runs 14 residues. Trimming took 2 bases from V and 5 from J; bases not matched to a gene: 2. CDR3 loop: CASSIPGLADEQYF. The CDR3 DNA is TGTGCCAGTAGTATACCGGGACTAGCGGACGAGCAGTACTTC.

Notes on this clone: This sample includes further DNA sequences coding for the same CDR3. The genes are TRBV18 and TRBJ2-5; the D gene is possibly TRBD1 (5 bases). Germline CDR1 is KGHSH and CDR2 is LQKENI. V lost 3 bases and J 3 bases, leaving 8 bases between the germline ends. This CDR3 has 13 amino acids. The CDR3 DNA sequence: TGTGCCAGCTCACCCGGACAAAAAGAGACCCAGTACTTC. It specifies CASSPGQKETQYF.

V is TRBV9 and J is TRBJ2-1; D tentatively reads TRBD1 or TRBD2 (5 bases each). Per germline, CDR1 SGDLS and CDR2 YYNGEE. V lost 4 bases, J lost 4 bases, and 18 bases lay in between. CDR3 length: 16 residues. The chain's CDR3 is CASSRSGRGGYNEQFF. The CDR3 nucleotides read TGTGCCAGCAGCCGAAGCGGAAGGGGCGGTTACAATGAGCAGTTCTTC.

The V call is TRBV4-1, the J call TRBJ2-7; 12 bases are shared with TRBD2. The junction had 4 bases not matched to a gene; V was cut back by 3 bases and J by 4 bases. The V gene's germline CDR1 is MGHRA and CDR2 YSYEKL. This CDR3 region has 15 residues. CDR3 residues: CASSHFLAGGYEQYF. In DNA, the CDR3 is TGCGCCAGCAGCCACTTCCTAGCGGGAGGGTACGAGCAGTACTTC.

The chain employs TRBV4-2 and TRBJ1-5, with 8 bases lining up with TRBD1. The J segment lost 6 bases and the V segment lost 1 base, leaving 8 bases of the junction unmatched. The germline gives CDR1 LGHNA, CDR2 YNFKEQ. The CDR3 has 16 amino acids. CDR3 protein: CASSQVIGQGGQPQHF. CDR3 coding DNA: TGTGCCAGCAGCCAAGTAATAGGACAGGGTGGTCAGCCCCAGCATTTT.

V gene TRBV5-1 combines with J gene TRBJ2-5; D is possibly TRBD1 (6 bases). Germline V gene data show CDR1 as SGHRS and CDR2 as YFSETQ. This CDR3 is 14 amino acids long. V lost 4 bases, J lost 9 bases, and 19 bases lay in between. The CDR3 sequence is CASSPTGPEGSQYF. CDR3 nucleotide sequence: TGCGCCAGCAGCCCAACAGGGCCAGAGGGGTCCCAGTACTTC.

The chain links TRBV11-2 to TRBJ2-1; 7 bases map to TRBD1. CDR3 length: 16 amino acids. V lost 5 bases and J lost 2; bases outside the gene matches: 9. Germline-derived CDR1 and CDR2 are SGHAT and FQNNGV. Here the CDR3 reads CASSKLPDRAYNEQFF. In DNA, the CDR3 is TGTGCCAGCAGCAAACTACCAGACAGGGCCTACAATGAGCAGTTCTTC.

This rearrangement joins TRBV9 to TRBJ2-2; the D is unclear. The germline V gene has CDR1 SGDLS and CDR2 YYNGEE. This CDR3 is built from 12 residues. Trimming removed 4 bases from V and 4 bases from J, with 5 bases in between. The CDR3, as DNA: TGTGCCAGCAGCTGGGCCACCGGGGAGCTGTTTTTT. Its protein product is CASSWATGELFF.

The chain uses TRBV6-5 and TRBJ1-2, with D perhaps TRBD1 (5 bases). CDR3 size: 13 residues. Between the trimmed V and J ends, which lost 4 bases and 2 bases, there was a span of 8 bases. Looked up from germline, CDR1 is MNHEY and CDR2 is SVGAGI. The CDR3 coding sequence is TGTGCCAGCAGTTGGGGCACAAACTATGGCTACACCTTC. Translated: CASSWGTNYGYTF.

This sequence joins TRBV18 and TRBJ2-3, with D perhaps matching TRBD1 (5 bases). CDR1 is KGHSH, CDR2 LQKENI, per germline. The CDR3 is 14 amino acids. V was pared by 4 bases and J by 1 base, with 9 bases between. The chain's CDR3 is CASSLLQGTDTQYF. CDR3 nucleotides: TGTGCCAGCTCACTTCTACAGGGCACAGATACGCAGTATTTT.

CDR3 loop: CSVGIRGGSRVQQFYEQYF. CDR3 sequence (DNA): TGCAGCGTGGGGATCAGGGGAGGTTCCAGGGTCCAGCAATTCTACGAGCAGTACTTC. The chain employs TRBV29-1 and TRBJ2-7; D is possibly TRBD1 or TRBD2 (6 bases each). V shed 6 bases and J shed 3 bases, with 33 bases lying between them. This CDR3 spans 19 amino acids. The germline V gene encodes CDR1 SQVTM and CDR2 ANQGSEA.

This chain uses TRBV27 with TRBJ2-1; 8 bases fit TRBD2. Germline lookup yields CDR1 MNHEY and CDR2 SMNVEV (reference sequence). The V gene end was trimmed by 1 base and the J gene end by 5 bases; junction bases not matched to a gene: 13. The CDR3 consists of 18 residues. The CDR3 DNA reads TGTGCCAGCAGTTTATGGGGGTCAGCGGGAGAGGCACACAATGAGCAGTTCTTC. Its translation: CASSLWGSAGEAHNEQFF.

The chain is built from TRBV11-1 and TRBJ1-1; no reliable D call. Germline CDR1 and CDR2: SGHAT and FQDESV (reference sequence). The CDR3 has 13 amino acids. Trimming removed 0 bases from V and 0 bases from J, with 2 bases in between. The CDR3 DNA is TGTGCCAGCAGCTTAGCAATGAACACTGAAGCTTTCTTT. This gives the protein CASSLAMNTEAFF.

This clone was recorded once. The rearrangement joins TRBV5-1 to TRBJ2-5; a possible D gene is TRBD1 (5 bases). This CDR3 is 14 amino acids long. Germline CDR1 is SGHRS and CDR2 is YFSETQ. V shed 0 bases and J shed 0 bases, with 6 bases lying between them. The CDR3 region has the DNA TGCGCCAGCAGCTTGGGACAGAACCAAGAGACCCAGTACTTC. The encoded protein is CASSLGQNQETQYF.

This clone occurred once. The rearrangement links TRBV7-2 to TRBJ1-5; tentatively, D is TRBD1 (5 bases). This CDR3 is 12 amino acids long. Trimming removed 2 bases at V and 9 bases at J, with 8 bases between. Germline lookup yields CDR1 SGHTA and CDR2 FQGNSA. The CDR3 sequence is CASSLKGRPQHF. CDR3 nucleotides: TGTGCCAGCAGCTTAAAGGGGAGGCCCCAGCATTTT.

This sequence joins TRBV4-1 and TRBJ1-5, with 7 bases fitting TRBD1. The CDR3 has 16 residues. V dropped 6 bases and J dropped 6; count of bases not matched to a gene: 14. The germline V gene has CDR1 MGHRA and CDR2 YSYEKL. The CDR3 sequence is CASRGYEGALGQPQHF. The DNA for the CDR3 is TGCGCCAGCAGGGGGTACGAGGGGGCGCTTGGTCAGCCCCAGCATTTT.

This rearrangement joins TRBV18 to TRBJ2-2; weak D call: TRBD2 (5 bases). V was pared by 3 bases and J by 9 bases, with 11 bases between. The CDR3 extends over 13 amino acids. Per the germline V gene, CDR1 is KGHSH and CDR2 is LQKENI. The CDR3 spells CASSPGSGRELFF. As DNA, the CDR3 is TGTGCCAGCTCACCCGGCTCCGGGAGGGAGCTGTTTTTT.

The J gene is TRBJ2-3, the V gene TRBV5-1; unclear D gene. Germline assignment: CDR1 SGHRS and CDR2 YFSETQ. The CDR3 extends over 12 amino acids. V was cut by 5 bases and J by 4 bases, with 8 bases left in between. The CDR3 bases are TGCGCCAGCAGTCCAGGTGCAGATACGCAGTATTTT. Its translation: CASSPGADTQYF.

This chain joins TRBV29-1 and TRBJ2-7; TRBD2 is a possible D gene (6 bases). Germline-derived CDR1 and CDR2 are SQVTM and ANQGSEA. Trimming removed 2 bases at V and 3 bases at J, with 14 bases between. This CDR3 comprises 14 residues. The CDR3 bases are TGCAGCGTTGAATTCGGTAGCGGAAGCTACGAGCAGTACTTC. Its protein is CSVEFGSGSYEQYF.

The rearrangement uses TRBV13 and TRBJ2-7; the D gene could be TRBD1 or TRBD2 (5 bases each). Trimming took off 3 bases at V and 2 bases at J, with 14 bases between the two ends. The CDR3 extends over 15 amino acids. Germline CDR1 and CDR2: PRHDT and FYEKMQ (reference sequence). The CDR3 DNA is TGTGCCAGCAGCTTCGTAGGGACCAGGACCTACGAGCAGTACTTC. This encodes CASSFVGTRTYEQYF.

The chain links TRBV4-1 to TRBJ2-5; D not certain. From germline, CDR1 is MGHRA and CDR2 YSYEKL. V lost 3 bases and J 1 base, leaving 6 bases between the germline ends. The CDR3 length is 13 residues. CDR3 DNA: TGCGCCAGCAGCCAGAACGCCCAAGAGACCCAGTACTTC. Translating it yields CASSQNAQETQYF.

V gene TRBV18 combines with J gene TRBJ2-3, with 7 bases lining up with TRBD2. This CDR3 contains 16 residues. Germline assignment: CDR1 KGHSH and CDR2 LQKENI. After removal of 0 bases from V and 3 bases from J, the junction contained 6 bases not matched to a gene. This chain's CDR3 is CASSPPVGRTTDTQYF. The DNA of the CDR3 is TGTGCCAGCTCACCACCGGTCGGGAGGACTACAGATACGCAGTATTTT.